The clone carrying this T cell receptor beta chain came up many times. CDR1 is DFQATT and CDR2 is SNEGSKA in the germline V gene (reference sequence). Trimming pared 2 bases from V and 6 bases from J, leaving 17 bases between. The CDR3 runs 15 residues. This entry belongs to a study of T-cell reconstitution after alpha-beta-depleted transplantation in children. TCRbeta library construction was performed incorporating unique molecular identifiers. One entry per CDR3 protein results from TCRdb running MiXCR on the PCR reads. Of 600,000 to 700,000 distinct CDR3 sequences listed, approximately 15% were seen once; the top ten hold over 0.95%.

This sequence joins TRBV20-1 and TRBJ2-1; D may be TRBD1 (5 bases). The receptor's source is a human donor who donated a stem cell graft to a child with acute myeloid leukemia. The input for sequencing was PBMCs from the stem cell graft donor, taken from the stem cell graft. CDR3 sequence: CSARPRWGPVNEQFF. CDR3 sequence (DNA): TGCAGTGCTAGACCTAGGTGGGGCCCTGTCAATGAGCAGTTCTTC.